These T cell receptor beta chains were read from a single sample in a study of T cell changes during pregnancy in multiple sclerosis. TCRdb's copy holds only in-frame clones and misses some; the assay was immunoSEQ multiplex PCR. Seen here are around 60,000 clones, roughly 87% observed once, and the top ten hold 2% to 3%. The material was peripheral blood, obtained in the first trimester of pregnancy. The source is a female donor with multiple sclerosis, enrolled in a pregnancy study. CDR3s include the opening cysteine and the closing phenylalanine or tryptophan. The D gene is left open where the match is weak. Not all rows give a size; the values are once, few, many and, for expanded clones, a class.

.	TRBJ2-7	.	TRBV2	TGTGCCAGCAGTGAAGACTATTACGAGCAGTACTTC	CASSEDYYEQYF
.	TRBJ1-1	.	TRBV7-2	TGTGCCAGCAGCCCCGACTCCCCATTGAACACTGAAGCTTTCTTT	CASSPDSPLNTEAFF
TRBD1	TRBJ2-3	.	TRBV4-1	TGCGCCAGCAGCCAAGAGATGACAGGGGAAGATACGCAGTATTTT	CASSQEMTGEDTQYF
.	TRBJ2-1	.	TRBV6-5	TGTGCCAGCAGTGCGCCACCGTACAATGAGCAGTTCTTC	CASSAPPYNEQFF
TRBD1	TRBJ1-4	.	TRBV6-5	TGTGCCAGCAGTAGGGACAGGGTAAATGAAAAACTGTTTTTT	CASSRDRVNEKLFF
TRBD1	TRBJ1-2	few	TRBV19	TGTGCCAGTAGTATAGATGGACAGGGGGCGCTGGGCTACACCTTC	CASSIDGQGALGYTF
TRBD1	TRBJ1-3	once	TRBV30	TGTGCCTGGGGGGGACAGGGTGGAAACACCATATATTTT	CAWGGQGGNTIYF
TRBD2	TRBJ2-1	.	TRBV7-3	TGTGCCAGCAGCCCCTCGGGACTAGCGGGGACCTACAATGAGCAGTTCTTC	CASSPSGLAGTYNEQFF
TRBD1	TRBJ2-7	.	TRBV4-2	TGTGCCAGCAGCCAAGTCACAGGGGGGTACGAGCAGTACTTC	CASSQVTGGYEQYF
TRBD2	TRBJ2-5	.	TRBV25-1	TGTGCCAGCGGCAGTCTAGCGGGGGGGCCGATGGAGACCCAGTACTTC	CASGSLAGGPMETQYF
TRBD1	TRBJ1-1	.	TRBV29-1	TGCAGCGTCGAGAACTTAGCCGGGACAGAGTACACTGAAGCTTTCTTT	CSVENLAGTEYTEAFF
.	TRBJ1-1	few	TRBV7-9	TGTGCCAGCAGGCCAGACACGTGGAACACTGAAGCTTTCTTT	CASRPDTWNTEAFF
TRBD2	TRBJ2-3	.	TRBV7-6	TGTGCCAGCAGCTTAGAAAGCGGGAGCAAAGCAGATACGCAGTATTTT	CASSLESGSKADTQYF
TRBD2	TRBJ2-2	.	TRBV19	TGTGCCAGTAGTCCAGGGACTAGCGGGACCACCGGGGAGCTGTTTTTT	CASSPGTSGTTGELFF
TRBD1	TRBJ2-2	.	TRBV5-1	TGCGCCAGCAGCTTCCGACAGGGGGGAGCCGGGGAGCTGTTTTTT	CASSFRQGGAGELFF
.	TRBJ1-2	.	TRBV5-6	TGTGCCAGCAGCTTACGTTCGACGGAGACCTTC	CASSLRSTETF
.	TRBJ2-7	.	TRBV19	TGTGCCAGTAGGCCAAACAGTGGCTACGAGCAGTACTTC	CASRPNSGYEQYF
.	TRBJ2-1	.	TRBV7-9	TGTGCCAGCAGCTCCCTTACAGCCATCCTCTCCTACAATGAGCAGTTCTTC	CASSSLTAILSYNEQFF
.	TRBJ2-7	.	TRBV10-1	TGCGCCAGCAGTGAGACGGGCAGACAGACCCCCTACGAGCAGTACTTC	CASSETGRQTPYEQYF
.	TRBJ1-1	.	TRBV18	TGTGCCAGCTCACCCACCCACGGGAACACTGAAGCTTTCTTT	CASSPTHGNTEAFF
.	TRBJ1-3	.	TRBV6-1	TGTGCCAGCACCTTGGGGGGGTCTGGAAACACCATATATTTT	CASTLGGSGNTIYF
.	TRBJ1-4	once	TRBV19	TGTGCCAGTAGGGGCACCTTGGAAAAACTGTTTTTT	CASRGTLEKLFF
TRBD1	TRBJ1-2	.	TRBV27	TGTGCCAGCTCTACAGGGGGATATGGCTACACCTTC	CASSTGGYGYTF
TRBD2	TRBJ2-7	.	TRBV7-2	TGTGCCAGCAGCTTACAACCTAGCGGGGGGTACGAGCAGTACTTC	CASSLQPSGGYEQYF
TRBD1	TRBJ1-3	once	TRBV5-1	TGCGCCAGCAGCTTGGCGGGACAGGGGGCTGGAAACACCATATATTTT	CASSLAGQGAGNTIYF
TRBD2	TRBJ2-1	.	TRBV27	TGTGCCAGCCAAGCGGGGGATTACAATGAGCAGTTCTTC	CASQAGDYNEQFF
TRBD1	TRBJ2-5	.	TRBV5-1	TGCGCCAGCAGCTTGGACAGGGGGTACCAAGAGACCCAGTACTTC	CASSLDRGYQETQYF
.	TRBJ1-1	.	TRBV27	TGTGCCAGCAGTCCGTATCTGCGAACTGAAGCTTTCTTT	CASSPYLRTEAFF
TRBD2	TRBJ2-7	.	TRBV27	TGTGCCAGCAGTACTCTACTAGCGGGAGCCTACGAGCAGTACTTC	CASSTLLAGAYEQYF
.	TRBJ2-7	.	TRBV6-6	TGTGCCAGCAGTGGCCCACAGGTGTCCTACGAGCAGTACTTC	CASSGPQVSYEQYF
.	TRBJ2-7	.	TRBV5-1	TGCGCCAGCAGCTTGACCCCTGGACAGAATTACGAGCAGTACTTC	CASSLTPGQNYEQYF
.	TRBJ2-7	.	TRBV7-2	TGTGCCAGCAGCCCAAACCGTTACCGGGGCTCCTACGAGCAGTACTTC	CASSPNRYRGSYEQYF
.	TRBJ2-1	once	TRBV5-4	TGTGCCAGCAGCTTTTCTAGCTCCTACAATGAGCAGTTCTTC	CASSFSSSYNEQFF
.	TRBJ1-1	.	TRBV7-9	TGTGCCAGCAGCTTACAGATGAACACTGAAGCTTTCTTT	CASSLQMNTEAFF
.	TRBJ2-2	.	TRBV25-1	TGTGCCAGCAGCGCTCCAGGGGAAACCGGGGAGCTGTTTTTT	CASSAPGETGELFF